This TCR beta chain was identified during a study of cytomegalovirus exposure and HLA in healthy donors. Whole-study context: The use of the same platform for the 130 or so validation repertoires and the 600 to 700 first-cohort repertoires was reported by a later analysis. General study points: It was confirmed in vitro that three of the CMV-associated chains were specific for CMV antigens. Overall, roughly 150 TCR beta chains were annotated as cytomegalovirus-associated.

The donors were members of the validation cohort comprising 100 to 150 subjects, separate from the approximately 630-subject first cohort. Germline assignment: CDR1 SGHAT and CDR2 FQNNGV. This CDR3 comprises 15 residues. The ends lost 3 bases at V and 5 bases at J; junction bases unmatched: 5. A remark on this clone: The antigen remains unidentified.

TCRdb keeps only in-frame clones here, not all; method: immunoSEQ multiplex PCR. The data show roughly 310,000 clones, approximately 85% seen once. Sequencing input: PBMCs. This receptor was taken from a man under 40 in good health and CMV-seronegative. The V and J genes are TRBV11-2 and TRBJ2-5, with 11 bases that match TRBD2. The CDR3 region has the DNA TGTGCCAGCAGCTTGAATAGCGGGGGGGTCGAGACCCAGTACTTC. Protein sequence: CASSLNSGGVETQYF.